The 32 T cell receptor beta chains given below trace back to one sample, sequenced in a study of T-cell memory formation after mild COVID-19. One entry per CDR3 protein, called by TCRdb with MiXCR from the 5' RACE reads. The sample holds hundreds of thousands of distinct CDR3 sequences; around 16% are singletons and the top ten take roughly 7.7%. The material sequenced was PBMCs or a T cell subset sorted from them (not recorded which). The receptors originated from an adult woman who had mild COVID-19 (a few samples of this study predate the infection). Cell type and time point are not known.

The chain joins TRBV12-3 or TRBV12-4 to TRBJ2-2; D gene unclear. The V and J ends lost 2 bases and 5 bases respectively, with 9 bases between them. This CDR3 is built from 14 residues. The CDR3 loop reads CASSLKKWTGELFF. The CDR3 DNA reads TGTGCCAGCAGTTTAAAGAAGTGGACCGGGGAGCTGTTTTTT.

This clonotype has a count of ten or more. The chain employs TRBV5-4 and TRBJ2-3; 7 bases are a match to TRBD2. CDR1 and CDR2 (germline): SGHNT, YYREEE (reference sequence). With 4 bases clipped from V and 6 bases from J, the junction kept 5 bases outside the gene matches. The CDR3 loop spans 13 amino acids. CDR3 residues: CASSTMGGDTQYF. The CDR3 DNA reads as TGTGCCAGCAGCACGATGGGGGGGGATACGCAGTATTTT.

The chain links TRBV7-8 to TRBJ2-1, with 10 bases that match TRBD2. Germline trimming cut 5 bases from V and 6 bases from J; bases unmatched to any gene: 10. The CDR3 has 16 residues. Germline V CDR1 and CDR2: SGHVS, FQNEAQ. CDR3 region: CASSPRGLAGANEQFF. The CDR3 coding sequence is TGTGCCAGCAGCCCAAGGGGCCTAGCGGGAGCCAATGAGCAGTTCTTC.

This chain connects TRBV2 to TRBJ2-1; TRBD2 aligns across 8 bases. The CDR3 has 17 residues. From germline, CDR1 is SNHLY and CDR2 FYNNEI. The V and J ends lost 7 bases and 8 bases, in that order; junction bases with no gene match: 19. In nucleotides, the CDR3 is TGTGCCAGCAATTGGCTATCCGGGGGGGCCAACACCGATGAGCAGTTCTTC. This encodes CASNWLSGGANTDEQFF.

This clonotype was seen more than once but under ten times. The chain combines TRBV12-3 or TRBV12-4 with TRBJ2-3; D is undetermined. V lost 5 bases, J lost 1 base, and 19 bases lay in between. This CDR3 comprises 17 residues. The CDR3 spells CASSNVGSLFGTDTQYF. CDR3 nucleotide sequence: TGTGCCAGCAGTAACGTAGGCAGTCTTTTCGGCACAGATACGCAGTATTTT.

This sequence joins TRBV9 and TRBJ2-7; 10 bases align to TRBD1. The CDR3 runs to 15 residues. The V gene's germline CDR1 is SGDLS and CDR2 YYNGEE. V was clipped by 4 bases and J by 2 bases; unmatched bases: 6. The CDR3 region is CASSLTGTGAYEQYF. The CDR3 DNA is TGTGCCAGCAGCTTAACCGGGACAGGGGCCTACGAGCAGTACTTC.

This clonotype was counted only a few times. The chain is built from TRBV7-6 and TRBJ1-1; 7 bases map to TRBD1. The V gene end was trimmed by 5 bases and the J gene end by 1 base; junction bases not matched to a gene: 7. This CDR3 region has 15 residues. The germline V gene has CDR1 SGHVS and CDR2 FNYEAQ. The CDR3 region has the DNA TGTGCCAGCAGCACACTACAGGGGTCGAACACTGAAGCTTTCTTT. Translated: CASSTLQGSNTEAFF.

The chain joins TRBV11-3 to TRBJ2-1; D may be TRBD1 (6 bases). Trimming removed 5 bases from V and 5 bases from J, with 16 bases in between. Germline V CDR1 and CDR2: SGHNT, YENEEA. There are 15 residues in the CDR3. The CDR3 DNA sequence: TGTGCCAGCAGCACAGGGTTTCGGACAGACAATGAGCAGTTCTTC. Translating it yields CASSTGFRTDNEQFF.

This clonotype was found a few times. J is TRBJ1-5 and V is TRBV10-3; D remains unclear. Trimming took off 3 bases at V and 3 bases at J, with 9 bases between the two ends. The CDR3 covers 14 residues. Germline loops: CDR1 ENHRY, CDR2 SYGVKD. For the CDR3, the DNA is TGTGCCATCAGTGAAGGTGGACCCAATCAGCCCCAGCATTTT. The encoded protein is CAISEGGPNQPQHF.

The V gene is TRBV12-3 or TRBV12-4, the J gene TRBJ2-3; 9 nucleotides match TRBD2. The length of the CDR3 is 16 residues. The V and J ends lost 3 bases and 3 bases, in that order; junction bases with no gene match: 7. CDR3 sequence (DNA): TGTGCCAGCAGTTTTAACAGCGGGGGGCTTACAGATACGCAGTATTTT. It specifies CASSFNSGGLTDTQYF.

This clonotype was seen a few times. This chain connects TRBV29-1 to TRBJ2-1, with TRBD2 identical over 8 bases. Germline V gives CDR1 SQVTM, CDR2 ANQGSEA. Trimming at V came to 7 bases and at J to 4 bases, leaving 6 bases not matched to a gene. The CDR3 is 13 residues long. The CDR3 sequence: CSASIAGYNEQFF. The DNA of the CDR3 is TGCAGCGCTTCAATAGCGGGGTACAATGAGCAGTTCTTC.

The chain employs TRBV5-6 and TRBJ1-6, with 7 positions matching TRBD1. Trimming took 1 base from V and 9 from J; bases not matched to a gene: 7. CDR1 and CDR2 (germline): SGHDT, YYEEEE. CDR3 size: 15 residues. CDR3 sequence: CASSLSGTVGSPLHF. Here the CDR3 DNA reads TGTGCCAGCAGCTTGTCCGGGACAGTAGGTTCACCCCTCCACTTT.

In this sample, this clonotype turned up many times. The CDR3 nucleotides read TGTGCCAGCAGCTTAGGGGCGGGAGCAGGAGAGACCCAGTACTTC. Translated, it gives CASSLGAGAGETQYF. The chain couples TRBV7-8 to TRBJ2-5; 7 positions agree with TRBD2. V was clipped by 1 base and J by 4 bases; unmatched bases: 6. The germline V gene encodes CDR1 SGHVS and CDR2 FQNEAQ. The CDR3 covers 15 residues.

The V and J genes are TRBV7-2 and TRBJ2-1, with D hard to call. The germline V gene has CDR1 SGHTA and CDR2 FQGNSA. This CDR3 comprises 14 residues. Trimming cost V 2 bases and J 9 bases, with 14 bases left between them. The CDR3 region has the DNA TGTGCCAGCAGCTTATCTATCGCCTTCGTTGAGCAGTTCTTC. Translating gives CASSLSIAFVEQFF.

The rearrangement joins TRBV24-1 to TRBJ1-6, with D perhaps matching TRBD1 (5 bases). The ends were cut back, 12 bases at V and 7 bases at J, with 18 bases in the middle. Per the germline V gene, CDR1 is KGHDR and CDR2 is SFDVKD. The CDR3 covers 14 residues. CDR3 protein: CALREFEGNSPLHF. In DNA, the CDR3 is TGTGCCCTCAGGGAGTTTGAGGGCAATTCACCCCTCCACTTT.

Concerning this clonotype: Relative to the germline gene, one junction end is altered; a read error may explain this. This rearrangement joins TRBV7-9 to TRBJ2-1; D gene uncertain. The CDR3 has 14 amino acids. Germline V gene lookup returns CDR1 SEHNR and CDR2 FQNEAQ (reference sequence). CDR3 sequence (DNA): TGTGCCTGCAGCTTAGAACGCAAGGTCCATGAGCAGTTCTTC. Amino acid sequence: CACSLERKVHEQFF.

This clonotype was picked up a small number of times. This sequence joins TRBV12-3 or TRBV12-4 and TRBJ2-7; 12 bases align to TRBD2. This CDR3 spans 13 amino acids. V shed 7 bases and J 7 bases; nucleotides not matched to a gene: 5. CDR3 residues: CASTLAGGAEQYF. The CDR3 region has the DNA TGTGCCAGCACCCTAGCGGGGGGGGCTGAGCAGTACTTC.

V and J are TRBV5-1 and TRBJ2-6; 7 bases are a match to TRBD1. Germline CDR1 and CDR2: SGHRS and YFSETQ. The CDR3 consists of 17 residues. V was clipped by 4 bases and J by 0 bases; unmatched bases: 7. CDR3 amino acids: CASSLGTVASGANVLTF. In nucleotides, the CDR3 is TGCGCCAGCAGCCTAGGGACAGTCGCCTCTGGGGCCAACGTCCTGACTTTC.

A few counts support this clonotype. The chain uses TRBV6-6 and TRBJ2-3, with 8 bases fitting TRBD2. This CDR3 is 18 amino acids long. After removal of 4 bases from V and 3 bases from J, the junction contained 15 bases not matched to a gene. CDR1 and CDR2 (germline): MNHNY, SVGAGI (reference sequence). CDR3 region: CASSLSTSGPWGTDTQYF. The CDR3 DNA is TGTGCCAGCAGTTTGTCTACTAGCGGTCCGTGGGGGACAGATACGCAGTATTTT.

This clonotype was seen a few times. The chain links TRBV12-3 or TRBV12-4 to TRBJ1-2; TRBD1 might be the D (5 bases). The V and J ends lost 6 bases and 3 bases respectively, with 17 bases between them. This CDR3 region has 15 residues. CDR3 sequence reads: CASSIQGGGDYGYTF. In nucleotides, the CDR3 is TGTGCCAGCAGCATCCAGGGCGGAGGGGACTATGGCTACACCTTC.

This clonotype was counted many times. An end of the junction does not agree with germline; a read error may underlie this. V usage is TRBV18 and J usage is TRBJ2-7, with D possibly TRBD1 on 5 matching bases. This CDR3 contains 15 residues. CDR1 is KGHSH, CDR2 LQKENI, per germline. CDR3 DNA sequence: TGTGCCAGCTCACCAATAGGACATTCCTCCAACGAGCAGTACTTC. Its protein product is CASSPIGHSSNEQYF.

The chain combines TRBV10-3 with TRBJ2-3; D not resolved. The CDR3 extends over 17 amino acids. CDR1 ENHRY and CDR2 SYGVKD come from the germline V gene. With 3 bases removed from V and 0 bases from J, the gap between germline ends came to 16 bases. CDR3 loop: CAISDPLTAMSTDTQYF. DNA for the CDR3: TGTGCCATCAGTGACCCTTTAACGGCGATGAGCACAGATACGCAGTATTTT.

The chain couples TRBV15 to TRBJ1-5; no clear D. Trimming pared 0 bases from V and 3 bases from J, leaving 9 bases between. The CDR3 is made up of 15 amino acids. Germline V lookup: CDR1 LNHNV, CDR2 YYDKDF (reference sequence). This CDR3 is CATSRDRWTNQPQHF. CDR3 DNA: TGTGCCACCAGCAGAGATCGGTGGACCAATCAGCCCCAGCATTTT.

The chain links TRBV12-3 or TRBV12-4 to TRBJ1-6; tentatively, D is TRBD1 (5 bases). The germline V and J ends were trimmed by 6 bases and 6 bases, with 27 bases remaining between them. The CDR3 sequence is 19 residues long. CDR3 coding DNA: TGTGCCAGCAGCCCCCAGGGAGGGAAGGTTCCTTTGGGTAATTCACCCCTCCACTTT. Protein: CASSPQGGKVPLGNSPLHF.

V usage is TRBV2 and J usage is TRBJ1-6; 7 nucleotides align to TRBD1. Trimming at V came to 6 bases and at J to 7 bases, leaving 9 bases not matched to a gene. The CDR3 length is 15 residues. Germline V gene sequence: CDR1 SNHLY, CDR2 FYNNEI. The CDR3 DNA reads TGTGCCAGCAGACTGGACAGGCTCACGAATTCACCCCTCCACTTT. Translation: CASRLDRLTNSPLHF.

This rearrangement joins TRBV4-3 to TRBJ2-1, with 13 bases identical to TRBD2. Germline trimming cut 0 bases from V and 2 bases from J; bases unmatched to any gene: 1. CDR3 length: 17 residues. Germline CDR1 is LGHNA and CDR2 is YSLEER. In DNA form, the CDR3 reads TGCGCCAGCAGCCAAGAGGGACTAGCGGGAACCTACAATGAGCAGTTCTTC. This gives the protein CASSQEGLAGTYNEQFF.

The V and J genes are TRBV20-1 and TRBJ1-3; D is undetermined. Trimming removed 6 bases at V and 0 bases at J, with 15 bases between. The germline V gene encodes CDR1 DFQATT and CDR2 SNEGSKA (reference sequence). The CDR3 length is 15 residues. The CDR3 DNA follows: TGCAGTGCGACCAACATGAGGGACTCTGGAAACACCATATATTTT. Amino acid sequence: CSATNMRDSGNTIYF.

V and J are TRBV6-5 and TRBJ2-6, with no clear D. Between the trimmed V and J ends, which lost 3 bases and 0 bases, there was a span of 12 bases. This CDR3 has 17 amino acids. Germline V CDR1 and CDR2: MNHEY, SVGAGI. CDR3 coding DNA: TGTGCCAGCAGTTATAGACCGATCGCCTCTGGGGCCAACGTCCTGACTTTC. Its protein product is CASSYRPIASGANVLTF.

The gene calls are TRBV2 and TRBJ1-1; D perhaps matches TRBD1 (5 bases). The CDR3 has 12 amino acids. The V gene lost 9 bases and the J gene lost 0 bases, with 8 bases spanning the gap. Looked up from germline, CDR1 is SNHLY and CDR2 is FYNNEI. The CDR3 region is CARQVLNTEAFF. CDR3 DNA: TGTGCCAGACAGGTGCTGAACACTGAAGCTTTCTTT.

The chain carries TRBV7-3 and TRBJ2-5; perhaps D is TRBD1 or TRBD2 (5 bases each). The CDR3 runs 14 residues. V lost 5 bases to trimming and J lost 2 bases, with 12 bases between them. Germline-derived CDR1 and CDR2 are SGHTA and FQGTGA. CDR3 amino acids: CASSTGPNQETQYF. The CDR3 DNA follows: TGTGCCAGCAGCACGGGACCAAATCAAGAGACCCAGTACTTC.

This clonotype was seen only a few times. The chain recombines TRBV5-1 with TRBJ2-5; 9 positions match TRBD1. This CDR3 is 15 amino acids long. Germline V lookup: CDR1 SGHRS, CDR2 YFSETQ. The V segment lost 2 bases and the J segment 5 bases; nucleotides outside the gene matches: 7. The CDR3 DNA is TGCGCCAGCAGCTTACAGGGGGCGGTGTATGAGACCCAGTACTTC. The encoded protein is CASSLQGAVYETQYF.

The chain has TRBV12-3 or TRBV12-4 and TRBJ1-2; maybe TRBD1 (5 bases). The CDR3 has 16 amino acids. Between the trimmed V and J ends, which lost 5 bases and 2 bases, there was a span of 18 bases. Written as DNA, the CDR3 is TGTGCCAGCAGTCCACTTCCGGGGGAGCACAACTATGGCTACACCTTC. Translation: CASSPLPGEHNYGYTF.